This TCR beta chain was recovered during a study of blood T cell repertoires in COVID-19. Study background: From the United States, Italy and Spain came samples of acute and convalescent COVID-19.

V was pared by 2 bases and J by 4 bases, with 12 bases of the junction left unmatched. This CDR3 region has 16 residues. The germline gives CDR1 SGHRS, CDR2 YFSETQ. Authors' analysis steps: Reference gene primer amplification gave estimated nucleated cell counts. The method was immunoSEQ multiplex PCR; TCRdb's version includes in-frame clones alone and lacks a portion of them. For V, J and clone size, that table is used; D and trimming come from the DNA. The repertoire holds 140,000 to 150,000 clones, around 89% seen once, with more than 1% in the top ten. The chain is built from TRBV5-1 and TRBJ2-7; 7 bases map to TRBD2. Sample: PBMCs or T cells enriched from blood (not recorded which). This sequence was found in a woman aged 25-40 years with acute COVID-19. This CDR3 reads CASSFSESGGLYEQYF. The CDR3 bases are TGCGCCAGCAGCTTTTCGGAGTCGGGGGGACTGTACGAGCAGTACTTC. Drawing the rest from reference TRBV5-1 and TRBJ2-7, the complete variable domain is KAGVTQTPRYLIKTRGQQVTLSCSPISGHRSVSWYQQTPGQGLQFLFEYFSETQRNKGNFPGRFSGRQFSNSRSEMNVSTLELGDSALYLCASSFSESGGLYEQYFGPGTRLTVT.